Each of the 6 T cell receptor beta chains below was sequenced from the same sample in a study of blood T cells in healthy people across ages. The use of a sample-barcoded 5' primer and a J-beta primer mix characterized a second PCR of 7 to 11 cycles. TCRdb called the 5' RACE reads again in MiXCR, with one record for every CDR3 protein. Here the sample spans approximately 1.5 million distinct CDR3 sequences, approximately 39% being singletons. The source material was blood. These receptors all come from a woman between 18 and 29 years old in good health.

The chain recombines TRBV6-2 or TRBV6-3 with TRBJ2-1, with 9 bases identical to TRBD1. Germline-derived CDR1 and CDR2 are MNHEY and SVGEGT. V trimming: 2 bases; J trimming: 10 bases; junction bases outside the gene matches: 12. The CDR3 has 16 residues. The CDR3 DNA reads TGTGCCAGCAGTTACGTTCTGGGACAGGGAACCTACGAGCAGTTCTTC. Translation: CASSYVLGQGTYEQFF.

The gene calls are TRBV20-1 and TRBJ2-2; D possibly uses TRBD1 or TRBD2 (6 bases each). Germline V gene sequence: CDR1 DFQATT, CDR2 SNEGSKA (reference sequence). The length of the CDR3 is 14 residues. V lost 5 bases and J 10 bases, leaving 20 bases between the germline ends. The CDR3 loop reads CSAPIIGGTVELFF. CDR3 coding DNA: TGCAGTGCTCCTATTATAGGGGGGACTGTGGAGCTGTTTTTT.

The chain links TRBV5-1 to TRBJ2-1; TRBD2 agrees at 7 bases. The ends lost 0 bases at V and 0 bases at J; junction bases unmatched: 9. There are 18 residues in the CDR3. The V gene's germline CDR1 is SGHRS and CDR2 YFSETQ. CDR3 sequence: CASSLARLAVFSYNEQFF. As DNA, the CDR3 is TGCGCCAGCAGCTTGGCCCGGCTAGCGGTTTTCTCCTACAATGAGCAGTTCTTC.

The table lists this clonotype with many counts. The chain links TRBV29-1 to TRBJ2-3; the D gene is possibly TRBD2 (5 bases). CDR3 size: 10 residues. CDR1 is SQVTM and CDR2 is ANQGSEA in the germline V gene. V shed 5 bases and J shed 6 bases, with 6 bases lying between them. CDR3 coding DNA: TGCAGCGTTAAGCGGGATACGCAGTATTTT. It translates to CSVKRDTQYF.

This rearrangement joins TRBV4-3 to TRBJ2-7, with 9 bases that match TRBD2. Trimming removed 0 bases from V and 3 bases from J; junction bases left unmatched: 6. Germline values: CDR1 LGHNA, CDR2 YSLEER. The CDR3 spans 16 residues. CDR3: CASSQDVRLAVYEQYF. In DNA form, the CDR3 reads TGCGCCAGCAGCCAAGACGTCAGACTAGCGGTCTACGAGCAGTACTTC.

The CDR3 sequence is CSAVPGGTRNTEAFF. The CDR3 DNA reads TGCAGTGCGGTCCCTGGTGGGACAAGGAACACTGAAGCTTTCTTT. The chain links TRBV20-1 to TRBJ1-1; tentatively, D is TRBD1 (6 bases). V lost 6 bases to trimming and J lost 1 base, with 18 bases between them. CDR3 length: 15 residues. Germline V gene lookup returns CDR1 DFQATT and CDR2 SNEGSKA (reference sequence).